Below are 8 T cell receptor beta chains sequenced from a single sample in a study of blood T cell repertoires in COVID-19. Libraries were prepared by immunoSEQ multiplex PCR; TCRdb keeps only in-frame clonotypes and omits some of them. The repertoire consists of a few hundred thousand clones, with around 86% occurring once and the leading ten covering around 1.6%. Sequenced material: peripheral blood. These TCRs come from a woman between 45 and 65 years old with acute or convalescent COVID-19.

In its sample, this clone was seen once. CDR3 residues: CSAGTYTGELFF. The CDR3, as DNA: TGCAGCGCCGGGACTTACACCGGGGAGCTGTTTTTT. This rearrangement joins TRBV29-1 to TRBJ2-2, with D maybe TRBD2 (6 bases). Germline V CDR1 and CDR2: SQVTM, ANQGSEA. Trimming pared 7 bases from V and 3 bases from J, leaving 9 bases between. The CDR3 runs 12 residues.

The chain combines TRBV20-1 with TRBJ2-2; D gene uncertain. Germline CDR1 and CDR2: DFQATT and SNEGSKA (reference sequence). The V and J ends lost 3 bases and 6 bases respectively, with 8 bases between them. This CDR3 contains 12 residues. The CDR3 sequence is CSASVVAGELFF. CDR3 coding DNA: TGCAGTGCTAGTGTAGTGGCCGGGGAGCTGTTTTTT.

The J gene is TRBJ1-1, the V gene TRBV9; TRBD1 might be the D (6 bases). Germline V gene sequence: CDR1 SGDLS, CDR2 YYNGEE. The V gene lost 3 bases and the J gene lost 3 bases, with 18 bases spanning the gap. The CDR3 extends over 16 amino acids. The DNA of the CDR3 is TGTGCCAGCAGCGACCATTCCAGGGGAGGGGACACTGAAGCTTTCTTT. Encoded protein: CASSDHSRGGDTEAFF. The full variable domain, in which reference TRBV9 and TRBJ1-1 provide the parts outside the CDR3, is DSGVTQTPKHLITATGQRVTLRCSPRSGDLSVYWYQQSLDQGLQFLIQYYNGEERAKGNILERFSAQQFPDLHSELNLSSLELGDSALYFCASSDHSRGGDTEAFFGQGTRLTVV.

The sample holds one count of this clone. The chain combines TRBV24-1 with TRBJ2-3; 8 nucleotides agree with TRBD2. The V segment lost 2 bases and the J segment 14 bases; nucleotides outside the gene matches: 8. Germline-derived CDR1 and CDR2 are KGHDR and SFDVKD. The CDR3 extends over 13 amino acids. This chain's CDR3 is CATSDSGTRAPYF. The DNA of the CDR3 is TGTGCCACCAGTGATTCCGGGACTAGAGCCCCGTATTTT.

The chain joins TRBV2 to TRBJ1-2, with 9 bases aligning to TRBD1. CDR1 and CDR2 from the germline V gene are SNHLY and FYNNEI. V was pared by 2 bases and J by 8 bases, with 9 bases of the junction left unmatched. This CDR3 has 15 amino acids. This CDR3 reads CASSERWGQGDGYTF. CDR3 coding DNA: TGTGCCAGCAGTGAACGCTGGGGACAGGGAGACGGCTACACCTTC.

This rearrangement joins TRBV29-1 to TRBJ2-7; 7 bases are a match to TRBD2. This CDR3 spans 15 amino acids. Germline CDR1 reads SQVTM; CDR2 reads ANQGSEA. Losses at the gene ends were 3 bases for V and 3 bases for J; bases not matched to a gene: 11. CDR3 coding DNA: TGCAGCGTTGAGTCCTCGGCTAGCGGACGCTACGAGCAGTACTTC. This codes for CSVESSASGRYEQYF.

This clone was counted only a few times. V gene TRBV7-9 combines with J gene TRBJ2-1; 7 bases fit TRBD2. Trimming at V came to 2 bases and at J to 6 bases, leaving 4 bases not matched to a gene. There are 14 residues in the CDR3. CDR1 SEHNR and CDR2 FQNEAQ come from the germline V gene (reference sequence). CDR3 DNA sequence: TGTGCCAGCAGCTTAACGCGGGAGTCCAATGAGCAGTTCTTC. Amino acids: CASSLTRESNEQFF.

The rearrangement joins TRBV7-6 to TRBJ2-1, with TRBD2 matching over 12 bases. V lost 5 bases to trimming and J lost 9 bases; unmatched junction nucleotides: 17. There are 18 residues in the CDR3. Looked up from germline, CDR1 is SGHVS and CDR2 is FNYEAQ. The CDR3 loop reads CASSTRLAGELGVVEQFF. The CDR3 DNA reads as TGTGCCAGCAGCACCAGACTAGCGGGAGAGTTGGGGGTTGTTGAGCAGTTCTTC.